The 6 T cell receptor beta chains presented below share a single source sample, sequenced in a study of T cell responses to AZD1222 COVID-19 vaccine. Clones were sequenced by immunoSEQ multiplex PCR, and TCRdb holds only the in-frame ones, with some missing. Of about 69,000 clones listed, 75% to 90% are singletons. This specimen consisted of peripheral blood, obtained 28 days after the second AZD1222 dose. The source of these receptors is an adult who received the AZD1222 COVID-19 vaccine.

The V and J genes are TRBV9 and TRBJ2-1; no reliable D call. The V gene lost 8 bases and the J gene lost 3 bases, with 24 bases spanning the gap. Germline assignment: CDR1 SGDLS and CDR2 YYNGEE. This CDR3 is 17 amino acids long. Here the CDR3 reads CASAPGWPDHHYNEQFF. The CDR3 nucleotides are TGTGCCAGTGCACCGGGCTGGCCGGACCATCACTACAATGAGCAGTTCTTC.

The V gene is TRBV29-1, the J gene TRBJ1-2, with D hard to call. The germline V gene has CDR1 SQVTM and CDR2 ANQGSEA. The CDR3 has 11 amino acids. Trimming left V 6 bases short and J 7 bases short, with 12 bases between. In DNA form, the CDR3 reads TGCAGCGTCCCGGATACGTCTGGCTACACCTTC. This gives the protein CSVPDTSGYTF.

CDR3 loop: CASSKREGVGELFF. CDR3 DNA: TGTGCCAGCAGTAAGCGGGAGGGCGTCGGGGAGCTGTTTTTT. The chain couples TRBV6-4 to TRBJ2-2, with 10 positions matching TRBD2. Germline values: CDR1 MRHNA, CDR2 SNTAGT. The CDR3 spans 14 residues. Germline trimming cut 5 bases from V and 7 bases from J; bases unmatched to any gene: 4.

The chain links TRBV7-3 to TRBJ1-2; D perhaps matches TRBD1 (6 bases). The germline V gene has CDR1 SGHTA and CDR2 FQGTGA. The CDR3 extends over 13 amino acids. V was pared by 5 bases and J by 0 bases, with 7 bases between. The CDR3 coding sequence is TGTGCCAGCAGCCGGACAGCTAACTATGGCTACACCTTC. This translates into CASSRTANYGYTF.

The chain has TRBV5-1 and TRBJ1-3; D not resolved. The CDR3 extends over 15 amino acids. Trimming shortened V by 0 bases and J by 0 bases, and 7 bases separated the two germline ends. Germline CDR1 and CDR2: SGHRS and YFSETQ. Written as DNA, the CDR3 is TGCGCCAGCAGCTTGGGGGGAAACTCTGGAAACACCATATATTTT. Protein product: CASSLGGNSGNTIYF.

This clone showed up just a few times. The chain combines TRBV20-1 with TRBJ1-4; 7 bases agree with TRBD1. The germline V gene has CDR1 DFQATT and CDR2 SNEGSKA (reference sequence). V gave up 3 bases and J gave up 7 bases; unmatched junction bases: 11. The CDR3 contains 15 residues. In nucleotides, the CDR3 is TGCAGTGCTAGTGTAGGGGGCGCGAAGACTGAAAAACTGTTTTTT. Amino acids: CSASVGGAKTEKLFF.